These 4 T cell receptor beta chains were all obtained from the same sample, sequenced in a study of CD8+CD57+ T cells in acquired aplastic anemia (dated by TCRdb to 2016 to 2018). The listed sequencing device is Illumina HiSeq 2000. Genomic DNA was used as template for profiling of TCR beta VDJ combinations and CDR3 sequences. TCRdb applied fastp at Q25 and MiXCR to the public reads, then kept only in-frame beta chains. Rows with a matching CDR3 protein are joined into one entry that keeps the most common DNA and genes. A total of 350,000 to 450,000 distinct CDR3 sequences appear in this sample, 65% to 75% of them only once. Approximately 3.9% of the sample is in the top ten clones. Sequenced: sorted CD4+, CD8+, or CD8+CD57+ T cells (not recorded which) from PBMCs. These receptors originate from a human donor in good health, serving as a control.

This chain connects TRBV12-3 or TRBV12-4 to TRBJ2-7, with TRBD1 identical over 9 bases. Losses at the gene ends were 4 bases for V and 6 bases for J; bases not matched to a gene: 4. This CDR3 region has 13 residues. In nucleotides, the CDR3 is TGTGCCAGCAGTTCGACAGGGGGTACCGAGCAGTACTTC. Protein product: CASSSTGGTEQYF.

This clonotype was seen a handful of times. This chain joins TRBV19 and TRBJ2-1; D gene ambiguous. The V end lost 5 bases, the J end lost 0 bases, and 11 bases lay between the germline ends. The CDR3 totals 15 residues. CDR1 and CDR2 (germline): LNHDA, SQIVND (reference sequence). The CDR3 loop is CASSADPSSYNEQFF. CDR3 bases: TGTGCCAGTAGTGCAGACCCGAGCTCCTACAATGAGCAGTTCTTC.

A word on this clonotype: A read error is possible here, since a much larger clone lies one base away. The rearrangement joins TRBV3-1 to TRBJ2-3; D unresolved. The V gene's germline CDR1 is LGHDT and CDR2 YNNKEL (reference sequence). V was clipped by 4 bases and J by 4 bases, with 9 bases between them. The CDR3 contains 13 residues. CDR3 residues: CASSLQEPDTQYF. As DNA, the CDR3 is TGTGCCAGCAGCCTCCAGGAGCCAGATACGCAGTATTTT.

CDR3 DNA sequence: TGTGCCAGCAGTTCTTATTCGAACACTGAAGCTTTCTTT. Its protein product is CASSSYSNTEAFF. The V gene is TRBV12-3 or TRBV12-4, the J gene TRBJ1-1, with unresolved D. Deletions cut 4 bases from V and 1 base from J, with 7 bases between. The length of the CDR3 is 13 residues.